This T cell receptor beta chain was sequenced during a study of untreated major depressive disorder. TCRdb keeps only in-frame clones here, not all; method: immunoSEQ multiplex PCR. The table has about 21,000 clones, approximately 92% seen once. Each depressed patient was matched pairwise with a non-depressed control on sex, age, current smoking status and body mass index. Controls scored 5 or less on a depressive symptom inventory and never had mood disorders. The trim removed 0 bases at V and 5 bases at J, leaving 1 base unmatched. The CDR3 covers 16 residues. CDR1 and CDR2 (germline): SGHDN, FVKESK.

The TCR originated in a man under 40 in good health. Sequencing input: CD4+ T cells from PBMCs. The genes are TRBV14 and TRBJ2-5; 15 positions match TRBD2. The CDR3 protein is CASSQEGLAGGETQYF. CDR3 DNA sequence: TGTGCCAGCAGCCAAGAGGGACTAGCGGGAGGTGAGACCCAGTACTTC.